This TCR beta chain was documented in a study of regulatory T cells in long-lasting Graves disease. Study-wide results and caveats: TRBV28, TRBJ1-2 and TRBJ2-5 were favored in persistent disease.

Time point noted: newly diagnosed GD, antithyroid drugs for less than 3 months. Preparation of the TCR library used RNA extracted from PBMCs. Libraries of TCR beta came from iRepertoire HTBI primers plus Arm-PCR of CDR3 regions. TCRdb itself ran the multiplex PCR reads through MiXCR, one entry per CDR3 protein. The sample lists roughly 610,000 distinct CDR3 sequences; roughly 16% were seen once. The CDR3 has 12 residues. From germline, CDR1 is SGHKS and CDR2 YYEKEE (reference sequence). J lost 7 bases, V lost 5 bases, and 4 bases had no gene match. This clonotype showed up just a few times. As yet, its antigen is unknown. These records were also assigned to another study, of T cells in Graves' hyperthyroidism and ophthalmopathy. As that report states: Diagnostic decisions used clinical symptoms, serum thyroxine and TRAb, thyroid ultrasound and orbital computed tomography. Separation of ophthalmopathy from stable hyperthyroidism was achieved by a 13 V-J model.

The V call is TRBV5-5, the J call TRBJ2-7; 9 bases fit TRBD1. This receptor was obtained from a man aged 18 to 35 with Graves disease. The sample consisted of peripheral blood mononuclear cells (PBMCs), taken at new diagnosis, from a patient treated with antithyroid drugs. CDR3 sequence: CASSGTGREQYF. Written as DNA, the CDR3 is TGTGCCAGCAGTGGGACAGGGCGAGAGCAGTACTTC.